This is a list of T cell receptor beta chains from one sample in a study of chemoradiotherapy in HPV16-positive cancers. Libraries were prepared by immunoSEQ multiplex PCR; TCRdb keeps only in-frame clonotypes and omits some of them. Of 45,000 to 60,000 clones in the sample, 90% are singletons; the top ten hold roughly 3.4%. The sample in question was blood, obtained from a patient who underwent chemoradiotherapy. Source of these receptors: a human donor with HPV-associated anogenital cancer. Both conserved end residues are part of each CDR3. Fields, in order: clone size, D gene, V gene, J gene, CDR3 protein, CDR3 DNA. A D gene is named only where the DNA matches it firmly. Part of the rows lack a size; the others show once, few, many or a class for expanded clones.

clone_size: once
d_call: -
v_call: TRBV11-2
j_call: TRBJ1-2
cdr3_aa: CASSPQGWANYGYTF
cdr3_nt: TGTGCCAGCAGCCCCCAAGGCTGGGCGAACTATGGCTACACCTTC

clone_size: -
d_call: TRBD1
v_call: TRBV6-5
j_call: TRBJ2-7
cdr3_aa: CASSYSDRGSYEQYF
cdr3_nt: TGTGCCAGCAGTTACTCTGACAGGGGCTCCTACGAGCAGTACTTC

clone_size: -
d_call: -
v_call: TRBV7-2
j_call: TRBJ1-5
cdr3_aa: CASSLLRGLNQPQHF
cdr3_nt: TGTGCCAGCAGCTTACTCAGGGGTCTCAATCAGCCCCAGCATTTT

clone_size: -
d_call: -
v_call: TRBV5-8
j_call: TRBJ1-1
cdr3_aa: CASSRREGTEAFF
cdr3_nt: TGTGCCAGCAGCCGACGGGAGGGGACTGAAGCTTTCTTT

clone_size: -
d_call: -
v_call: TRBV6-5
j_call: TRBJ2-7
cdr3_aa: CASSRGNGYEQYF
cdr3_nt: TGTGCCAGCAGTCGTGGGAATGGATACGAGCAGTACTTC

clone_size: -
d_call: -
v_call: TRBV7-9
j_call: TRBJ1-4
cdr3_aa: CASSPQGRATNEKLFF
cdr3_nt: TGTGCCAGCAGCCCGCAGGGGCGGGCAACTAATGAAAAACTGTTTTTT

clone_size: -
d_call: -
v_call: TRBV6-5
j_call: TRBJ1-2
cdr3_aa: CASSYPEGGENYGYTF
cdr3_nt: TGTGCCAGCAGTTACCCGGAAGGGGGGGAGAACTATGGCTACACCTTC

clone_size: -
d_call: -
v_call: TRBV7-9
j_call: TRBJ2-7
cdr3_aa: CASSLGQDSYEQYF
cdr3_nt: TGTGCCAGCAGCTTAGGACAGGACTCCTACGAGCAGTACTTC

clone_size: -
d_call: -
v_call: TRBV7-9
j_call: TRBJ2-2
cdr3_aa: CASSLGLALLLFF
cdr3_nt: TGTGCCAGCAGCTTAGGGCTAGCACTACTGCTGTTTTTT

clone_size: -
d_call: TRBD1
v_call: TRBV9
j_call: TRBJ2-7
cdr3_aa: CASSVQGAGEQYF
cdr3_nt: TGTGCCAGCAGCGTGCAGGGGGCGGGCGAGCAGTACTTC

clone_size: -
d_call: -
v_call: TRBV5-6
j_call: TRBJ1-1
cdr3_aa: CASKRGTEAFF
cdr3_nt: TGTGCCAGCAAGAGAGGCACTGAAGCTTTCTTT

clone_size: -
d_call: TRBD1
v_call: TRBV18
j_call: TRBJ2-6
cdr3_aa: CASSAQGASGANVLTF
cdr3_nt: TGTGCCAGCTCCGCCCAGGGGGCTAGTGGGGCCAACGTCCTGACTTTC

clone_size: -
d_call: -
v_call: TRBV6-5
j_call: TRBJ2-2
cdr3_aa: CASRSNTGELFF
cdr3_nt: TGTGCCAGCCGGTCGAACACCGGGGAGCTGTTTTTT

clone_size: -
d_call: -
v_call: TRBV30
j_call: TRBJ1-6
cdr3_aa: CAWSGLAVASDSPLHF
cdr3_nt: TGTGCCTGGAGTGGCCTGGCCGTGGCTTCGGATTCACCCCTCCACTTT

clone_size: -
d_call: -
v_call: TRBV11-3
j_call: TRBJ2-3
cdr3_aa: CASSAGAPTDTQYF
cdr3_nt: TGTGCCAGCAGCGCGGGCGCCCCCACAGATACGCAGTATTTT

clone_size: -
d_call: -
v_call: TRBV7-9
j_call: TRBJ1-1
cdr3_aa: CASTLQTGSVPEAFF
cdr3_nt: TGTGCCAGCACCTTGCAAACAGGGTCAGTCCCTGAAGCTTTCTTT

clone_size: -
d_call: -
v_call: TRBV7-2
j_call: TRBJ1-3
cdr3_aa: CASSTTGGNTIYF
cdr3_nt: TGTGCCAGCAGTACTACAGGGGGAAACACCATATATTTT

clone_size: -
d_call: -
v_call: TRBV14
j_call: TRBJ2-1
cdr3_aa: CASSQGRAVWNEQFF
cdr3_nt: TGTGCCAGCAGCCAAGGGAGGGCCGTATGGAATGAGCAGTTCTTC

clone_size: -
d_call: TRBD1
v_call: TRBV29-1
j_call: TRBJ2-2
cdr3_aa: CSASGQGRGELFF
cdr3_nt: TGCAGCGCATCGGGACAGGGGCGTGGGGAGCTGTTTTTT

clone_size: -
d_call: -
v_call: TRBV7-8
j_call: TRBJ1-2
cdr3_aa: CASSLVAAFFTF
cdr3_nt: TGTGCCAGCAGCTTAGTGGCAGCCTTTTTCACCTTC

clone_size: -
d_call: TRBD1
v_call: TRBV10-3
j_call: TRBJ2-6
cdr3_aa: CAIQGQGAAGANVLTF
cdr3_nt: TGTGCCATCCAGGGACAGGGGGCGGCTGGGGCCAACGTCCTGACTTTC

clone_size: -
d_call: -
v_call: TRBV5-6
j_call: TRBJ2-3
cdr3_aa: CASSLGGHLDTQYF
cdr3_nt: TGTGCCAGCAGCTTGGGGGGGCACTTGGATACGCAGTATTTT

clone_size: -
d_call: -
v_call: TRBV7-8
j_call: TRBJ1-6
cdr3_aa: CASSLTGVESPLHF
cdr3_nt: TGTGCCAGCAGCTTGACGGGGGTGGAATCACCCCTCCACTTT

clone_size: -
d_call: TRBD1
v_call: TRBV27
j_call: TRBJ2-3
cdr3_aa: CASSARRTGETDTQYF
cdr3_nt: TGTGCCAGCAGTGCCAGACGGACAGGGGAAACAGATACGCAGTATTTT

clone_size: few
d_call: TRBD1
v_call: TRBV19
j_call: TRBJ1-2
cdr3_aa: CASSIDQGANGYTF
cdr3_nt: TGTGCCAGTAGTATAGATCAGGGGGCGAATGGCTACACCTTC

clone_size: -
d_call: -
v_call: TRBV7-2
j_call: TRBJ2-3
cdr3_aa: CASNLRADTQYF
cdr3_nt: TGTGCCAGCAACCTTAGGGCAGATACGCAGTATTTT

clone_size: -
d_call: TRBD1
v_call: TRBV5-1
j_call: TRBJ1-2
cdr3_aa: CASSLVTGDGYTF
cdr3_nt: TGCGCCAGCAGCTTGGTGACAGGGGATGGCTACACCTTC

clone_size: -
d_call: TRBD1
v_call: TRBV18
j_call: TRBJ2-7
cdr3_aa: CASSPPGQGVTPWEQYF
cdr3_nt: TGTGCCAGCTCACCCCCGGGACAGGGGGTTACCCCTTGGGAGCAGTACTTC

clone_size: -
d_call: TRBD1
v_call: TRBV5-4
j_call: TRBJ1-1
cdr3_aa: CASSRPGTGSGFSEAFF
cdr3_nt: TGTGCCAGCAGCCGTCCCGGGACAGGCTCCGGGTTCTCTGAAGCTTTCTTT

clone_size: -
d_call: -
v_call: TRBV6-1
j_call: TRBJ2-5
cdr3_aa: CASSERVATQYF
cdr3_nt: TGTGCCAGCAGTGAAAGGGTCGCGACCCAGTACTTC

clone_size: -
d_call: -
v_call: TRBV5-6
j_call: TRBJ1-5
cdr3_aa: CASSLDGGSLNQPQHF
cdr3_nt: TGTGCCAGCAGCTTGGATGGGGGAAGCTTAAATCAGCCCCAGCATTTT

clone_size: -
d_call: -
v_call: TRBV6-6
j_call: TRBJ2-7
cdr3_aa: CASSSPSSEQYF
cdr3_nt: TGTGCCAGCAGCTCTCCCTCTAGCGAGCAGTACTTC

clone_size: -
d_call: TRBD1
v_call: TRBV15
j_call: TRBJ2-5
cdr3_aa: CATSNYRGETQYF
cdr3_nt: TGTGCCACCAGCAATTACAGGGGAGAGACCCAGTACTTC

clone_size: -
d_call: -
v_call: TRBV5-6
j_call: TRBJ2-5
cdr3_aa: CASSLTDQETQYF
cdr3_nt: TGTGCCAGCAGCTTGACAGACCAAGAGACCCAGTACTTC

clone_size: -
d_call: TRBD1
v_call: TRBV19
j_call: TRBJ1-1
cdr3_aa: CASSPTGSNTEAFF
cdr3_nt: TGTGCCAGTAGCCCGACAGGGTCAAACACTGAAGCTTTCTTT

clone_size: -
d_call: TRBD1
v_call: TRBV4-3
j_call: TRBJ1-2
cdr3_aa: CASSQETPGQGVGYTF
cdr3_nt: TGCGCCAGCAGCCAAGAGACCCCGGGACAGGGGGTCGGCTACACCTTC

clone_size: -
d_call: -
v_call: TRBV6-6
j_call: TRBJ1-1
cdr3_aa: CASSHPGNTEAFF
cdr3_nt: TGTGCCAGCAGCCACCCGGGGAACACTGAAGCTTTCTTT

clone_size: -
d_call: -
v_call: TRBV18
j_call: TRBJ2-7
cdr3_aa: CASSPVRSSYEQYF
cdr3_nt: TGTGCCAGCTCACCAGTCAGGTCCTCCTACGAGCAGTACTTC

clone_size: few
d_call: -
v_call: TRBV2
j_call: TRBJ1-4
cdr3_aa: CASRRTVATNEKLFF
cdr3_nt: TGTGCCAGCAGACGGACGGTAGCAACTAATGAAAAACTGTTTTTT

clone_size: -
d_call: -
v_call: TRBV7-2
j_call: TRBJ1-5
cdr3_aa: CASSLAGGQGNQPQHF
cdr3_nt: TGTGCCAGCAGCTTAGCCGGGGGGCAAGGCAATCAGCCCCAGCATTTT

clone_size: -
d_call: -
v_call: TRBV30
j_call: TRBJ1-5
cdr3_aa: CAWARDNQPQHF
cdr3_nt: TGTGCCTGGGCCAGGGACAATCAGCCCCAGCATTTT

clone_size: -
d_call: -
v_call: TRBV11-3
j_call: TRBJ2-6
cdr3_aa: CASSRDQKQQSRANVLTF
cdr3_nt: TGTGCCAGCAGCAGAGATCAAAAGCAACAAAGTCGGGCCAACGTCCTGACTTTC

clone_size: -
d_call: -
v_call: TRBV5-4
j_call: TRBJ2-2
cdr3_aa: CASSLATGGVNTGELFF
cdr3_nt: TGTGCCAGCAGCTTGGCAACCGGTGGCGTCAACACCGGGGAGCTGTTTTTT

clone_size: -
d_call: -
v_call: TRBV19
j_call: TRBJ2-1
cdr3_aa: CASIQTQFF
cdr3_nt: TGTGCCAGTATCCAGACGCAGTTCTTC

clone_size: -
d_call: -
v_call: TRBV6-4
j_call: TRBJ2-2
cdr3_aa: CASSEVGTGELFF
cdr3_nt: TGTGCCAGCAGTGAAGTAGGCACCGGGGAGCTGTTTTTT

clone_size: -
d_call: TRBD1
v_call: TRBV5-1
j_call: TRBJ2-3
cdr3_aa: CASSLETGSPQYF
cdr3_nt: TGCGCCAGCAGCTTGGAGACAGGGTCACCGCAGTATTTT

clone_size: -
d_call: TRBD1
v_call: TRBV19
j_call: TRBJ1-1
cdr3_aa: CASSVGQVRTEAFF
cdr3_nt: TGTGCCAGTAGTGTGGGACAGGTTAGAACTGAAGCTTTCTTT

clone_size: -
d_call: -
v_call: TRBV6-1
j_call: TRBJ1-5
cdr3_aa: CASSEGLGTMSNQPQHF
cdr3_nt: TGTGCCAGCAGTGAGGGTTTAGGGACTATGAGCAATCAGCCCCAGCATTTT

clone_size: -
d_call: TRBD2
v_call: TRBV11-2
j_call: TRBJ2-5
cdr3_aa: CASSPRGGGQETQYF
cdr3_nt: TGTGCCAGCAGCCCGCGGGGGGGCGGGCAAGAGACCCAGTACTTC

clone_size: -
d_call: TRBD1
v_call: TRBV5-1
j_call: TRBJ1-1
cdr3_aa: CASSPNTGGTEAFF
cdr3_nt: TGCGCCAGCAGCCCCAATACAGGGGGCACTGAAGCTTTCTTT

clone_size: -
d_call: -
v_call: TRBV7-6
j_call: TRBJ2-2
cdr3_aa: CASSLAQGSGELFF
cdr3_nt: TGTGCCAGCAGCTTAGCGCAGGGTTCCGGGGAGCTGTTTTTT

clone_size: -
d_call: -
v_call: TRBV6-1
j_call: TRBJ2-7
cdr3_aa: CASSDQAYEQYF
cdr3_nt: TGTGCCAGCAGTGACCAGGCCTACGAGCAGTACTTC